Listed below are T cell receptor beta chains from one sample, sequenced in a study of blood T cell repertoires in COVID-19. This table comes from immunoSEQ multiplex PCR, and its TCRdb copy is limited to in-frame clones, with some not included. The repertoire includes approximately 170,000 clones, roughly 80% of them detected once, and roughly 12% sits in the top ten. The specimen was PBMCs or T cells enriched from blood (not recorded which). The source of these receptors is a man in his fifties who had recovered from COVID-19. CDR3s include the opening cysteine and the closing phenylalanine or tryptophan. D genes are given only for firm matches. A row's size may be missing; if present it is once, few, many or a size class.

d_call: .; clone_size: .; j_call: TRBJ2-2; v_call: TRBV24-1; cdr3_nt: TGTGCCACCAGTCAGGAGGGGAACACCGGGGAGCTGTTTTTT; cdr3_aa: CATSQEGNTGELFF
d_call: .; clone_size: .; j_call: TRBJ1-2; v_call: TRBV7-8; cdr3_nt: TGTGCCAGCAGCTGGGGGGGTGACTACACCTTC; cdr3_aa: CASSWGGDYTF
d_call: .; clone_size: .; j_call: TRBJ2-2; v_call: TRBV7-6; cdr3_nt: TGTGCCAGCAGCCCTCGGCCGGGACACTTGAAAACCGGGGAGCTGTTTTTT; cdr3_aa: CASSPRPGHLKTGELFF
d_call: .; clone_size: .; j_call: TRBJ2-1; v_call: TRBV7-2; cdr3_nt: TGTGCCAGCAGATCTTTCCGCGGGACCGCGGGTGAGCAGTTCTTC; cdr3_aa: CASRSFRGTAGEQFF
d_call: TRBD1; clone_size: .; j_call: TRBJ1-1; v_call: TRBV19; cdr3_nt: TGTGCCAGTAAGCAGACAGGGGGCACTGAAGCTTTCTTT; cdr3_aa: CASKQTGGTEAFF
d_call: .; clone_size: .; j_call: TRBJ1-1; v_call: TRBV4-3; cdr3_nt: TGCGCCAGCAGCCAGGACCAGGGGAACACTGAAGCTTTCTTT; cdr3_aa: CASSQDQGNTEAFF
d_call: TRBD1; clone_size: .; j_call: TRBJ1-5; v_call: TRBV7-8; cdr3_nt: TGTGCCAGCAGTCCCGACAGGGGAGCGGCTCAGCCCCAGCATTTT; cdr3_aa: CASSPDRGAAQPQHF
d_call: TRBD1; clone_size: .; j_call: TRBJ1-6; v_call: TRBV30; cdr3_nt: TGTGCCTGGAGAGGACAGGGGAGCTCCTATAATTCACCCCTCCACTTT; cdr3_aa: CAWRGQGSSYNSPLHF
d_call: .; clone_size: .; j_call: TRBJ1-1; v_call: TRBV5-1; cdr3_nt: TGCGCCAGCAGCCATACCGGGGGGACGAACACTGAAGCTTTCTTT; cdr3_aa: CASSHTGGTNTEAFF
d_call: .; clone_size: .; j_call: TRBJ1-2; v_call: TRBV11-1; cdr3_nt: TGTGCCAGCAGCTTATTCCCGGGAGGCTACACCTTC; cdr3_aa: CASSLFPGGYTF
d_call: .; clone_size: .; j_call: TRBJ1-1; v_call: TRBV21-1; cdr3_nt: TGTGCCAGCAGCCCAAATCCGGGGGGGAACACTGAAGCTTTCTTT; cdr3_aa: CASSPNPGGNTEAFF
d_call: .; clone_size: .; j_call: TRBJ1-6; v_call: TRBV21-1; cdr3_nt: TGTGCCAGCAGCAAAGGGGGGACAATAGGATCACCCCTCCACTTT; cdr3_aa: CASSKGGTIGSPLHF
d_call: .; clone_size: .; j_call: TRBJ2-1; v_call: TRBV19; cdr3_nt: TGTGCCAGTAGGAATAACAGGGCCTTCATAGGCAATGAGCAGTTCTTC; cdr3_aa: CASRNNRAFIGNEQFF
d_call: .; clone_size: .; j_call: TRBJ1-3; v_call: TRBV7-2; cdr3_nt: TGTGCCAGCAGCTTAGCGGGGCGAGGAAACACCATATATTTT; cdr3_aa: CASSLAGRGNTIYF
d_call: .; clone_size: .; j_call: TRBJ2-1; v_call: TRBV5-1; cdr3_nt: TGCGCCAGCAGCTTGGAGAGCCCTCTGCAGTTCTTC; cdr3_aa: CASSLESPLQFF
d_call: .; clone_size: .; j_call: TRBJ1-1; v_call: TRBV14; cdr3_nt: TGTGCCAGCAGCCTCGTGGCGAGAGGTGAAGCTTTCTTT; cdr3_aa: CASSLVARGEAFF
d_call: .; clone_size: .; j_call: TRBJ2-1; v_call: TRBV20-1; cdr3_nt: TGCAGTGCTAGTGCCGCCCCCCCAGCGCGGTCAGGGGATGAGCAGTTCTTC; cdr3_aa: CSASAAPPARSGDEQFF
d_call: TRBD1; clone_size: .; j_call: TRBJ1-2; v_call: TRBV27; cdr3_nt: TGTGCCAGCAGACAGGGGATTACAGGGGGCGCGAGCTATGGCTACACCTTC; cdr3_aa: CASRQGITGGASYGYTF
d_call: .; clone_size: .; j_call: TRBJ1-6; v_call: TRBV30; cdr3_nt: TGTGCCTGGAGATTGGGGGGGAGCTCCTATAATTCACCCCTCCACTTT; cdr3_aa: CAWRLGGSSYNSPLHF
d_call: .; clone_size: .; j_call: TRBJ1-5; v_call: TRBV6-5; cdr3_nt: TGTGCCAGCAGTTACAGCAGGCAGGGGCCCCAGCATTTT; cdr3_aa: CASSYSRQGPQHF
d_call: TRBD1; clone_size: .; j_call: TRBJ1-3; v_call: TRBV7-8; cdr3_nt: TGTGCCAGCAGCTTAGGGGACAGGGGGCATGGAAACACCATATATTTT; cdr3_aa: CASSLGDRGHGNTIYF
d_call: .; clone_size: .; j_call: TRBJ2-5; v_call: TRBV7-8; cdr3_nt: TGTGCCAGCAGCTTGGGCCTGGGGGACTTGTCGCAAGAGACCCAGTACTTC; cdr3_aa: CASSLGLGDLSQETQYF
d_call: TRBD1; clone_size: few; j_call: TRBJ1-2; v_call: TRBV19; cdr3_nt: TGTGCCAGTACCCCGACAGGGGTCGGCTACACCTTC; cdr3_aa: CASTPTGVGYTF
d_call: .; clone_size: .; j_call: TRBJ2-2; v_call: TRBV18; cdr3_nt: TGTGCCAGCTCACCAGGGGCGAGGGAGCTGTTTTTT; cdr3_aa: CASSPGARELFF
d_call: .; clone_size: .; j_call: TRBJ1-2; v_call: TRBV5-1; cdr3_nt: TGCGCCAGCAGCGTAACAGGGTTCGGCTACACCTTC; cdr3_aa: CASSVTGFGYTF
d_call: .; clone_size: few; j_call: TRBJ1-6; v_call: TRBV5-6; cdr3_nt: TGTGCCAGCAGCTGGGGAGGGAGCTCCTATAATTCACCCCTCCACTTT; cdr3_aa: CASSWGGSSYNSPLHF
d_call: .; clone_size: .; j_call: TRBJ1-1; v_call: TRBV25-1; cdr3_nt: TGTGCCAGCAGTGAACAGGGGAACACTGAAGCTTTCTTT; cdr3_aa: CASSEQGNTEAFF
d_call: TRBD1; clone_size: .; j_call: TRBJ1-2; v_call: TRBV11-2; cdr3_nt: TGTGCCAGCAGCCTGACAGGGGATATCTATGGCTACACCTTC; cdr3_aa: CASSLTGDIYGYTF
d_call: TRBD1; clone_size: .; j_call: TRBJ2-7; v_call: TRBV11-2; cdr3_nt: TGTGCCAGCAGCGGGACAGGGGGTTGGTACGAGCAGTACTTC; cdr3_aa: CASSGTGGWYEQYF
d_call: .; clone_size: .; j_call: TRBJ1-1; v_call: TRBV19; cdr3_nt: TGTGCCAGTAGTTCCCCTGGGGCGGTGGGAGCTTTCTTT; cdr3_aa: CASSSPGAVGAFF
d_call: .; clone_size: once; j_call: TRBJ1-1; v_call: TRBV28; cdr3_nt: TGTGCCAGCAGACTTGGGGCCACTGAAGCTTTCTTT; cdr3_aa: CASRLGATEAFF
d_call: TRBD1; clone_size: .; j_call: TRBJ1-2; v_call: TRBV5-6; cdr3_nt: TGTGCCAGCAGCTCGGCGGGGACAGGGACTCTTTATGGCTACACCTTC; cdr3_aa: CASSSAGTGTLYGYTF
d_call: TRBD1; clone_size: .; j_call: TRBJ1-4; v_call: TRBV9; cdr3_nt: TGTGCCAGCAGCGTAGAGGGACAGGGGAATGAAAAACTGTTTTTT; cdr3_aa: CASSVEGQGNEKLFF
d_call: TRBD1; clone_size: many; j_call: TRBJ1-1; v_call: TRBV6-5; cdr3_nt: TGTGCCAGCAGACTCAGGGGGAGGACTGAAGCTTTCTTT; cdr3_aa: CASRLRGRTEAFF
d_call: TRBD1; clone_size: .; j_call: TRBJ1-3; v_call: TRBV9; cdr3_nt: TGTGCCAGCAGCGTACGGACAGGCTCTGGAAACACCATATATTTT; cdr3_aa: CASSVRTGSGNTIYF
d_call: .; clone_size: .; j_call: TRBJ1-4; v_call: TRBV5-1; cdr3_nt: TGCGCCAGCAGCCAAGGGACAAGTAATGAAAAACTGTTTTTT; cdr3_aa: CASSQGTSNEKLFF
d_call: .; clone_size: .; j_call: TRBJ1-4; v_call: TRBV5-4; cdr3_nt: TGTGCCAGCAGTGATAGAACCCTTGAAAAACTGTTTTTT; cdr3_aa: CASSDRTLEKLFF
d_call: TRBD1; clone_size: .; j_call: TRBJ2-1; v_call: TRBV11-1; cdr3_nt: TGTGCCAGCAGACTCGAGGGACAGGGATACAATGAGCAGTTCTTC; cdr3_aa: CASRLEGQGYNEQFF
d_call: .; clone_size: .; j_call: TRBJ1-6; v_call: TRBV4-2; cdr3_nt: TGTGCCAGCAGCCAAGAGACAGCACCAAGTTCACCCCTCCACTTT; cdr3_aa: CASSQETAPSSPLHF
d_call: TRBD2; clone_size: .; j_call: TRBJ2-7; v_call: TRBV4-1; cdr3_nt: TGCGCCAGCAGCGCCCAGCGGGGTGACAACGAGCAGTACTTC; cdr3_aa: CASSAQRGDNEQYF
d_call: .; clone_size: .; j_call: TRBJ1-6; v_call: TRBV11-2; cdr3_nt: TGTGCCAGCAGCATTCAGGGGTCCCCTAATTCACCCCTCCACTTT; cdr3_aa: CASSIQGSPNSPLHF